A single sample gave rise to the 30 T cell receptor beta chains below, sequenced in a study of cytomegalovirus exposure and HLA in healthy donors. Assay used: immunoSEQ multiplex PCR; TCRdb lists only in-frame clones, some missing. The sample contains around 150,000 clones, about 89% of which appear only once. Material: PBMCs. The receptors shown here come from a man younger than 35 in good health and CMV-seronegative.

CDR3 sequence (DNA): TGTGCCAGCAGACGTGGGACTAGCGGGAGGGGTGAGCAGTTCTTC. Translating it yields CASRRGTSGRGEQFF. The V gene is TRBV27, the J gene TRBJ2-1; TRBD2 aligns across 16 bases. Germline V gene sequence: CDR1 MNHEY, CDR2 SMNVEV (reference sequence). V lost 6 bases to trimming and J lost 9 bases; unmatched junction nucleotides: 5. This CDR3 has 15 residues.

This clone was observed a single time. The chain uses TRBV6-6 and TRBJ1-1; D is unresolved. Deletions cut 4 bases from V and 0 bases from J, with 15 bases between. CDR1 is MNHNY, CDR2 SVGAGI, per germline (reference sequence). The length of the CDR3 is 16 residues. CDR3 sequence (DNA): TGTGCCAGCAGTTTGACTATGAGGTCCATGAACACTGAAGCTTTCTTT. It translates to CASSLTMRSMNTEAFF.

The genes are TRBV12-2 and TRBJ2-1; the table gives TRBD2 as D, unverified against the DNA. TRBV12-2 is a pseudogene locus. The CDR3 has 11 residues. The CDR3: CASRPRERGLF. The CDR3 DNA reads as TGTGCAAGTCGCCCCCGGGAGAGAGGTCTCTTC.

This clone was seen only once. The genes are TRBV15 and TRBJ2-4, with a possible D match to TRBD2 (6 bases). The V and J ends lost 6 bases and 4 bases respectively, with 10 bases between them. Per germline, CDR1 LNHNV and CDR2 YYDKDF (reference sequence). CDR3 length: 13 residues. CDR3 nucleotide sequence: TGTGCCACCAGGCCGGGACTTAAAAACATTCAGTACTTC. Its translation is CATRPGLKNIQYF.

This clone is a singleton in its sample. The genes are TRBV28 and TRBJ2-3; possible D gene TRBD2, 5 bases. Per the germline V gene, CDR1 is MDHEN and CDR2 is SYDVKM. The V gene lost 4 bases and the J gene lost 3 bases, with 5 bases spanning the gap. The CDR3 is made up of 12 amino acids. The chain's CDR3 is CASSSGTDTQYF. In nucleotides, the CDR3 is TGTGCCAGCAGTTCGGGGACAGATACGCAGTATTTT.

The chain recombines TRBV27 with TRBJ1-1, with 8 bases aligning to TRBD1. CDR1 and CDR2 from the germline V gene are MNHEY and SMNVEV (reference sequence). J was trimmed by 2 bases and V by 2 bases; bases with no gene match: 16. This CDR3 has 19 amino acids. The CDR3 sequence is CASSLLRKLRGRRNTEAFF. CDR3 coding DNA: TGTGCCAGCAGTTTACTACGGAAACTCAGGGGGCGCAGAAACACTGAAGCTTTCTTT.

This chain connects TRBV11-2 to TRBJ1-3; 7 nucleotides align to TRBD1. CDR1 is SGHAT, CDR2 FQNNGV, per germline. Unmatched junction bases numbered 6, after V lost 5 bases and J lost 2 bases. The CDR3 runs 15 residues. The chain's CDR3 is CASSPGTVPGNTIYF. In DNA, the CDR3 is TGTGCCAGCAGCCCGGGGACAGTCCCTGGAAACACCATATATTTT.

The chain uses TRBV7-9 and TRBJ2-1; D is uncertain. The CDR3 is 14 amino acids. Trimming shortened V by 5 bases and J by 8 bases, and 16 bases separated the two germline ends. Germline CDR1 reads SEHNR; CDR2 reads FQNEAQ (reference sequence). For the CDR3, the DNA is TGTGCCAGCAGCATAAAACACACGACTCATGAGCAGTTCTTC. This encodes CASSIKHTTHEQFF.

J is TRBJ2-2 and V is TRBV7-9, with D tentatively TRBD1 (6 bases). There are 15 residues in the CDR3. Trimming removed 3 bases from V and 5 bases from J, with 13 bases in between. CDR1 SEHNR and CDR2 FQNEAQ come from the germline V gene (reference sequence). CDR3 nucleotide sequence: TGTGCCAGCAGCTTCTGGGGGCGCTCTACCGGGGAGCTGTTTTTT. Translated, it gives CASSFWGRSTGELFF.

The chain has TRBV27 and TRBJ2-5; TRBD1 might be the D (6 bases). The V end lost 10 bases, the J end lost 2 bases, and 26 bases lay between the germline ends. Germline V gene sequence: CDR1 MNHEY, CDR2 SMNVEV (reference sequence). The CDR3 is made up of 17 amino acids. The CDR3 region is CATRAAGRSTGQETQYF. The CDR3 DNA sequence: TGTGCCACAAGAGCGGCCGGGCGTTCGACAGGTCAAGAGACCCAGTACTTC.

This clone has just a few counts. CDR3 coding DNA: TGCGCCAGCAGCCCACCGGGGGGGATTGGCTACACCTTC. Translating gives CASSPPGGIGYTF. The rearrangement uses TRBV4-1 and TRBJ1-2; possible D gene TRBD1, 5 bases. The CDR3 extends over 13 amino acids. CDR1 is MGHRA and CDR2 is YSYEKL in the germline V gene. Trimming pared 4 bases from V and 7 bases from J, leaving 13 bases between.

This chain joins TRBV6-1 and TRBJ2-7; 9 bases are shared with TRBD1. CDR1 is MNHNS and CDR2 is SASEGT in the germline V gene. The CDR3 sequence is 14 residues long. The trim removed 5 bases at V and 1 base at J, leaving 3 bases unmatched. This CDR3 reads CASSLGQGSYEQYV. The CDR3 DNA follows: TGTGCCAGCAGTCTGGGACAGGGATCCTACGAGCAGTACGTC.

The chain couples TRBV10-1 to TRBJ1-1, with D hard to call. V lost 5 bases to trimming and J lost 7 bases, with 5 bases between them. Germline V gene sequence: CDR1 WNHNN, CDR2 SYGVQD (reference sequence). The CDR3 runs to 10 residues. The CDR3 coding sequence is TGCGCCAGCAGTCACTTTGAAGCTTTCTTT. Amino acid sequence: CASSHFEAFF.

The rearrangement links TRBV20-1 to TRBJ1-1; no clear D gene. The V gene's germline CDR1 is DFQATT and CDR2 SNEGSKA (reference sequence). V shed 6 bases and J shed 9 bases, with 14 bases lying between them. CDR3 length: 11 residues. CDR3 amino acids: CSAPREAKAFF. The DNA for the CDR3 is TGCAGTGCCCCCCGTGAGGCTAAAGCTTTCTTT.

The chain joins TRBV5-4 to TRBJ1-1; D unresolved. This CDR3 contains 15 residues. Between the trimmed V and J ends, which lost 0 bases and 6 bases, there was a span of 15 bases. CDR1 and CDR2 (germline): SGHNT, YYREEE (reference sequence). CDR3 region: CASSLEAGRVAEAFF. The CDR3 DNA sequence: TGTGCCAGCAGCTTGGAGGCGGGGAGGGTGGCTGAAGCTTTCTTT. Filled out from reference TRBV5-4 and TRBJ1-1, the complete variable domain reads ETGVTQSPTHLIKTRGQQVTLRCSSQSGHNTVSWYQQALGQGPQFIFQYYREEENGRGNFPPRFSGLQFPNYSSELNVNALELDDSALYLCASSLEAGRVAEAFFGQGTRLTVV.

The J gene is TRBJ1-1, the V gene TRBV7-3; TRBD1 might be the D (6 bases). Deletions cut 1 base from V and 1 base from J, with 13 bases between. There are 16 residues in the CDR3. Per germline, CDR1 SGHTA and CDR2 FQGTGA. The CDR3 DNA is TGTGCCAGCAGCTTAATGCCCAGGGGCGGGAACACTGAAGCTTTCTTT. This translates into CASSLMPRGGNTEAFF.

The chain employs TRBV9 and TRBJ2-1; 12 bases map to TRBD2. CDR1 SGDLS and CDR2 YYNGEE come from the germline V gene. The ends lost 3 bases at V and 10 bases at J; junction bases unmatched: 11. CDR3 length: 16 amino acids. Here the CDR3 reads CASSGGLAGLRGEQFF. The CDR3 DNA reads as TGTGCCAGCAGCGGTGGACTAGCGGGACTCAGGGGGGAGCAGTTCTTC.

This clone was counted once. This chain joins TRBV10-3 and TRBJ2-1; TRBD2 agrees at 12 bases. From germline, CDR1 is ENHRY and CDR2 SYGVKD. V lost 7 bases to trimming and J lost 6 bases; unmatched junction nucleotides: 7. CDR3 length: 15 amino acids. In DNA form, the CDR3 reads TGTGCCATCATGAGAGCTAGCGGGAGGGGCAATGAGCAGTTCTTC. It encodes CAIMRASGRGNEQFF.

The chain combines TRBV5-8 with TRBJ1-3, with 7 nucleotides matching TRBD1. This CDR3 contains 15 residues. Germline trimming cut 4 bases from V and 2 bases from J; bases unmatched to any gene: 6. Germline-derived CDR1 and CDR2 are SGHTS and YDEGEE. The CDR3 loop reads CASSVDRVTGNTIYF. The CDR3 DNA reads TGTGCCAGCAGCGTAGACAGGGTCACTGGAAACACCATATATTTT.

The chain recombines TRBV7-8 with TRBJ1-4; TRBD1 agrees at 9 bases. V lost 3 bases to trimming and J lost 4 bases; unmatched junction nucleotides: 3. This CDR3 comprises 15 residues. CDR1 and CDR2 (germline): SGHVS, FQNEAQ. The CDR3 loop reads CASSLTGGSNEKLFF. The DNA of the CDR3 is TGTGCCAGCAGCTTGACAGGGGGAAGTAATGAAAAACTGTTTTTT. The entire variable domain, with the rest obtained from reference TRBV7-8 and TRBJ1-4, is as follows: GAGVSQSPRYKVAKRGQDVALRCDPISGHVSLFWYQQALGQGPEFLTYFQNEAQLDKSGLPSDRFFAERPEGSVSTLKIQRTQQEDSAVYLCASSLTGGSNEKLFFGSGTQLSVL.

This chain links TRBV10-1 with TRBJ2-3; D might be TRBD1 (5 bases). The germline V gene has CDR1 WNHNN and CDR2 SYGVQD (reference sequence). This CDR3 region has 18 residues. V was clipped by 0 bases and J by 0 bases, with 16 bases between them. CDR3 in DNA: TGCGCCAGCAGTGAGTCGTTAGGGGCTCTCGGTAGCACAGATACGCAGTATTTT. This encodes CASSESLGALGSTDTQYF.

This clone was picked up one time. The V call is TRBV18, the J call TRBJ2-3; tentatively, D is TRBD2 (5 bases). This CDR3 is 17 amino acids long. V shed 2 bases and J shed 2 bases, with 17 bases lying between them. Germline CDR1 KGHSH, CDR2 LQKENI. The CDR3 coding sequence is TGTGCCAGCTCACCAGTTACGAGGGCATCTTACACAGATACGCAGTATTTT. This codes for CASSPVTRASYTDTQYF.

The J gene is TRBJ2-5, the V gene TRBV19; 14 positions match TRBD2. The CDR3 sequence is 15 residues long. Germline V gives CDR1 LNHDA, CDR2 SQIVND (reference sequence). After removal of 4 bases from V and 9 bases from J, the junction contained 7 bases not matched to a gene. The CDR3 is CASSTTSGGASSQYF. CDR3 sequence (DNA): TGTGCCAGTAGTACGACTAGCGGGGGGGCCTCGTCCCAGTACTTC.

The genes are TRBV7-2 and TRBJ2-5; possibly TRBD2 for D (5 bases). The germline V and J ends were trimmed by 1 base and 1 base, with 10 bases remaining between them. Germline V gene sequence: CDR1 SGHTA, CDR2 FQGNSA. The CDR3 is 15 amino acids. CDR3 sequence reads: CASSLGFGGQETQYF. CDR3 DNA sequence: TGTGCCAGCAGCTTAGGATTCGGAGGCCAAGAGACCCAGTACTTC. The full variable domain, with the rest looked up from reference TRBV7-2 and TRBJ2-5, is GAGVSQSPSNKVTEKGKDVELRCDPISGHTALYWYRQSLGQGLEFLIYFQGNSAPDKSGLPSDRFSAERTGGSVSTLTIQRTQQEDSAVYLCASSLGFGGQETQYFGPGTRLLVL.

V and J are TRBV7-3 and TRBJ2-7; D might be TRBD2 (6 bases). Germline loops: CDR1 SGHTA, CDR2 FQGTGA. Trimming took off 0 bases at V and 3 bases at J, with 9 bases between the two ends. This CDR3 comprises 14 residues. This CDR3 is CASSLTSGGYEQYF. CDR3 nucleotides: TGTGCCAGCAGCTTAACGTCCGGGGGCTACGAGCAGTACTTC.

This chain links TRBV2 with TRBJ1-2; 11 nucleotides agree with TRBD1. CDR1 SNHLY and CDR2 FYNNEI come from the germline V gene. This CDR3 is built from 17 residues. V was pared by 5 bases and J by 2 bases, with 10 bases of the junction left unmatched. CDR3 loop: CASSTPIGDRGNYGYTF. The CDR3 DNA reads TGTGCCAGCAGTACTCCAATCGGGGACAGGGGGAACTATGGCTACACCTTC.

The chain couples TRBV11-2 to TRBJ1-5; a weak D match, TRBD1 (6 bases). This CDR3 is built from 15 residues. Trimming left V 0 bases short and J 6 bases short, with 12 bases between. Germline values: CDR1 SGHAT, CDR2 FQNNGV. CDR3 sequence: CASSLDGQGFQPQHF. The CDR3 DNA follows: TGTGCCAGCAGCTTAGACGGGCAGGGGTTTCAGCCCCAGCATTTT.

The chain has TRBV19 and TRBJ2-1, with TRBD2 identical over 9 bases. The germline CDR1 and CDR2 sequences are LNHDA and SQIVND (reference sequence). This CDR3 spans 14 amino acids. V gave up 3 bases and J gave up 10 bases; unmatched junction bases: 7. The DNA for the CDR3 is TGTGCCAGTAGTATCGGCGGGGGGGCCGTCGAGCAGTTCTTC. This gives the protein CASSIGGGAVEQFF. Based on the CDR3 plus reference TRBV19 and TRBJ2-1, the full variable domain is DGGITQSPKYLFRKEGQNVTLSCEQNLNHDAMYWYRQDPGQGLRLIYYSQIVNDFQKGDIAEGYSVSREKKESFPLTVTSAQKNPTAFYLCASSIGGGAVEQFFGPGTRLTVL.

CDR3 sequence reads: CASSEGSGRAETQYF. The CDR3 DNA is TGTGCCAGCAGTGAAGGTAGCGGGAGAGCAGAGACCCAGTACTTC. The chain carries TRBV6-1 and TRBJ2-5; 9 bases align to TRBD2. The trim removed 1 base at V and 4 bases at J, leaving 4 bases unmatched. Germline-derived CDR1 and CDR2 are MNHNS and SASEGT. This CDR3 contains 15 residues.

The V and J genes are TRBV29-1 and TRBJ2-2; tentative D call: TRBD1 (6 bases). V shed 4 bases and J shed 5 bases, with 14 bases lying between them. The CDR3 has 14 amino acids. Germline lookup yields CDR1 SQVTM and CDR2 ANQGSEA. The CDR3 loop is CSVGYRVGTGELFF. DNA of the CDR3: TGCAGCGTTGGCTACAGGGTGGGAACCGGGGAGCTGTTTTTT.